The 9 T cell receptor beta chains below all came from one sample that was sequenced in a study of cytomegalovirus exposure and HLA in healthy donors (TCRdb year 2017). The library was produced with the immunoSEQ multiplex PCR assay. A mixture of 60 forward primers for TCR Vbeta segments and 13 reverse primers for TCR Jbeta segments was used in the multiplex PCR. Held by TCRdb, this immuneACCESS table contains in-frame sequences only and omits some clones. Under half of the omission traces to an unresolved V gene where checked; the cause of the rest is unknown. Here the sample has over 150,000 clones; roughly 89% occur a single time. Clones ranked in the top ten supply around 0.85% of the sample. The sequencing input was PBMCs. These receptors all stem from a woman aged 30 to 39 in good health and CMV-seronegative.

J is TRBJ1-2 and V is TRBV2; 7 nucleotides line up with TRBD1. Germline-derived CDR1 and CDR2 are SNHLY and FYNNEI. CDR3 length: 14 residues. The V segment lost 6 bases and the J segment 4 bases; nucleotides outside the gene matches: 8. The CDR3 is CASSGGTAPYGYTF. The CDR3 DNA reads TGTGCCAGCAGCGGCGGGACAGCGCCCTATGGCTACACCTTC.

The chain links TRBV11-2 to TRBJ2-7; tentatively, D is TRBD1 (6 bases). V lost 3 bases and J lost 0, with 9 bases in between. The germline V gene has CDR1 SGHAT and CDR2 FQNNGV. The CDR3 length is 14 residues. The CDR3 region has the DNA TGTGCCAGCAGCTTTGACAGGACCTCCTACGAGCAGTACTTC. Translated, it gives CASSFDRTSYEQYF.

The genes are TRBV9 and TRBJ1-5; 11 nucleotides align to TRBD1. The germline gives CDR1 SGDLS, CDR2 YYNGEE. CDR3 length: 16 residues. V dropped 0 bases and J dropped 5; count of bases not matched to a gene: 4. The CDR3 loop is CASSVEGQGADQPQHF. In DNA, the CDR3 is TGTGCCAGCAGCGTAGAAGGACAGGGGGCGGATCAGCCCCAGCATTTT. Based on the CDR3 plus reference TRBV9 and TRBJ1-5, the full variable domain is DSGVTQTPKHLITATGQRVTLRCSPRSGDLSVYWYQQSLDQGLQFLIQYYNGEERAKGNILERFSAQQFPDLHSELNLSSLELGDSALYFCASSVEGQGADQPQHFGDGTRLSIL.

The chain recombines TRBV27 with TRBJ2-7; D is uncertain. The germline V gene encodes CDR1 MNHEY and CDR2 SMNVEV (reference sequence). The CDR3 is 14 residues long. V lost 6 bases to trimming and J lost 2 bases, with 14 bases between them. Here the CDR3 reads CASRTFFGPYEQYF. CDR3 coding DNA: TGTGCCAGCAGAACTTTCTTTGGGCCCTACGAGCAGTACTTC.

As concerns this clone: This same CDR3 is encoded by further DNA sequences in the sample. This sequence joins TRBV27 and TRBJ2-1; D perhaps matches TRBD1 (5 bases). Trimming left V 5 bases short and J 6 bases short, with 11 bases between. The CDR3 covers 13 residues. Germline CDR1 reads MNHEY; CDR2 reads SMNVEV (reference sequence). CDR3 region: CASSVGPGNEQFF. In DNA form, the CDR3 reads TGTGCCAGCAGTGTGGGGCCCGGCAATGAGCAGTTCTTC.

The J gene is TRBJ1-1, the V gene TRBV4-1, with D uncertain. CDR1 and CDR2 from the germline V gene are MGHRA and YSYEKL. The V and J ends lost 2 bases and 2 bases respectively, with 9 bases between them. The CDR3 totals 14 residues. CDR3 coding DNA: TGCGCCAGCAGCCAATATGCAGTTAACACTGAAGCTTTCTTT. Translating it yields CASSQYAVNTEAFF.

In DNA, the CDR3 is TGTGCCAGCAGTAGCGGGACTACCTCTAATGAGCAGTTCTTC. It specifies CASSSGTTSNEQFF. The chain recombines TRBV27 with TRBJ2-1; 7 bases match TRBD2. Germline V gives CDR1 MNHEY, CDR2 SMNVEV (reference sequence). CDR3 length: 14 amino acids. V lost 5 bases, J lost 7 bases, and 8 bases stayed unmatched.

The V call is TRBV7-9, the J call TRBJ2-7; tentatively, D is TRBD1 (5 bases). The CDR3 has 14 residues. The V gene lost 0 bases and the J gene lost 2 bases, with 8 bases spanning the gap. Germline V gene sequence: CDR1 SEHNR, CDR2 FQNEAQ (reference sequence). In DNA, the CDR3 is TGTGCCAGCAGCTTAGCGGGCAGGGCCTACGAGCAGTACTTC. Translated, it gives CASSLAGRAYEQYF.

In its sample, this clone was seen a few times. The rearrangement joins TRBV7-9 to TRBJ2-7; 7 nucleotides agree with TRBD1. The junction had 7 bases not matched to a gene; V was cut back by 5 bases and J by 0 bases. The CDR3 is 15 residues long. Germline V gene sequence: CDR1 SEHNR, CDR2 FQNEAQ (reference sequence). The CDR3 is CASSRPDRASYEQYF. CDR3 sequence (DNA): TGTGCCAGCAGCCGCCCTGACAGGGCCTCCTACGAGCAGTACTTC.